These T cell receptor beta chains were read from a single sample in a study of T cell repertoires in cytomegalovirus infection. TCRdb redid the calling of the reads with MiXCR, one entry per CDR3 protein. The table lists approximately 170,000 distinct CDR3 sequences, 15% to 20% of them singletons. The material sequenced was CD8+ T cells from PBMCs. These TCRs come from a human donor in good health (CMV status not recorded). Some clones in this sample may be carry-over from other donors' samples. CDR3s include the opening cysteine and the closing phenylalanine or tryptophan. The order of the fields is V gene, J gene, CDR3 protein.

>TRBV25-1|TRBJ1-2
CASRQGFPDYGYTF
>TRBV2|TRBJ2-1
CASSGDTSYNEQFF
>TRBV7-9|TRBJ2-1
CASTPEGGGQEQFF
>TRBV28|TRBJ2-7
CASSFSPSGTDPSYEQYF
>TRBV29-1|TRBJ2-5
CSVEGRQSPGHETQYF
>TRBV9|TRBJ2-1
CASSAEISGRAANEQFF
>TRBV7-2|TRBJ2-1
CASSLVDSSYNEQFF
>TRBV4-3|TRBJ2-7
CASSQVNSGAYEQYF
>TRBV6-2/TRBV6-3|TRBJ1-6
CASRKENSPLHF
>TRBV7-2|TRBJ2-7
CASSLAYRGRTDYEQYF
>TRBV28|TRBJ1-5
CASSRWAGQGGVGQPQHF
>TRBV29-1|TRBJ1-3
CSAVTYLQDSSGNTIYF
>TRBV7-2|TRBJ1-6
CASSTRQGFNSPLHF
>TRBV6-1|TRBJ1-6
CASSEGQGASYNSPLHF
>TRBV6-6|TRBJ2-7
CASSGATVGSYEQYF
>TRBV7-6|TRBJ1-4
CASSLYHGKGRIREKLFF
>TRBV7-8|TRBJ2-5
CASSFPPLGRETQYF
>TRBV7-2|TRBJ2-1
CASSLGAPLAGGTHNEQFF
>TRBV27|TRBJ1-6
CASSLLGAVTPLHF
>TRBV14|TRBJ2-3
CASSPTLAGASTDTQYF
>TRBV7-8|TRBJ1-2
CASSSSPGQGNYGYTF
>TRBV6-1|TRBJ2-2
CASTPDRGKDTGELFF
>TRBV12-3/TRBV12-4|TRBJ2-6
CASKIPGANVLTF
>TRBV10-3|TRBJ1-1
CAIRPTGSNTEAFF
>TRBV6-2/TRBV6-3|TRBJ2-5
CANKGLVFGETQYF
>TRBV28|TRBJ2-7
CASSFRGQSSYEQYF
>TRBV7-2|TRBJ1-1
CASSLGQYETEAFF
>TRBV28|TRBJ2-3
CASSGLAGVIDTQYF
>TRBV7-6|TRBJ1-2
CASSPLQVAFGYTF
>TRBV29-1|TRBJ2-7
CSVEDATSGESYEQYF
>TRBV19|TRBJ2-3
CASSNRAGNVDTQYF
>TRBV7-6|TRBJ2-7
CASSLGDREQYF
>TRBV19|TRBJ1-5
CASSIRSSNQPQHF
>TRBV7-2|TRBJ1-4
CASSADPPRGENEKLFF
>TRBV9|TRBJ2-7
CASSVGSSAISYEQYF
>TRBV4-1|TRBJ2-7
CASSEEAWASSYEQYF
>TRBV7-8|TRBJ2-7
CASSPGSAGGYEQYF
>TRBV6-5|TRBJ1-3
CASTQGGGEGNTIYF
>TRBV27|TRBJ2-1
CASSLQEDADEQFF
>TRBV7-2|TRBJ1-1
CASSLDGREAFF
>TRBV6-1|TRBJ1-1
CASIAGGNTEAFF
>TRBV7-8|TRBJ2-1
CASLSGELGDEQFF